This TCR beta chain was retrieved from a study of T-cell reconstitution after alpha-beta-depleted transplantation in children. Findings of the study overall: Among T cells one year after transplant, newly produced cells accounted for most counts and diversity.

Unique molecular identifiers tagged the TCRbeta library. One entry per CDR3 protein results from TCRdb running MiXCR on the PCR reads. This sample has nearly 200,000 distinct CDR3 sequences, with roughly 6% found just once. With 0 bases clipped from V and 7 bases from J, the junction kept 2 bases outside the gene matches. This CDR3 contains 15 residues. Germline loops: CDR1 LNHNV, CDR2 YYDKDF (reference sequence). In its sample, this clonotype was seen many times. Its antigen is not known. The specimen was PBMCs, collected before TCRalphabeta/CD19-depleted stem cell transplant. The receptor was derived from a girl less than two years old with combined immunodeficiency, due to receive a stem cell transplant. The V and J genes are TRBV15 and TRBJ2-4, with TRBD1 matching 11 bases. For the CDR3, the DNA is TGTGCCACCAGCAGAGAGAGGACAGGGGGCAACATTCAGTACTTC. Translation: CATSRERTGGNIQYF.